This T cell receptor (beta chain) was retrieved from a study of shared clonotypes between healthy human individuals. About the study: The composition of the donors was a couple of women and a few men aged 18 to 49.

At the deep level, the assay was run. The table came from immunoSEQ multiplex PCR; TCRdb's copy has only in-frame clones and leaves some out. The sample has a few million clones, approximately 94% seen once; the top ten hold more than 0.1%. The study, taken as a whole, reports: Estimated clonotype richness was generally higher in naive than memory subsets.

In regard to this clone: Its antigen is currently unknown.

The clonotype comes from a man aged 18 to 29 in good health. Sequencing was performed on naive CD4+ T cells sorted from blood. Subset: CD45RA+ positively selected.

CDR3 bases: TGCGCCAGCAGCTTGGCGTCAGGAACTTGGACTGAAGCTTTCTTT. Translating gives CASSLASGTWTEAFF. This chain links TRBV5-1 with TRBJ1-1; D is ambiguous. V dropped 0 bases and J dropped 5 bases, with 14 bases sitting between them. There are 15 residues in the CDR3. In germline, CDR1 is SGHRS, CDR2 YFSETQ.